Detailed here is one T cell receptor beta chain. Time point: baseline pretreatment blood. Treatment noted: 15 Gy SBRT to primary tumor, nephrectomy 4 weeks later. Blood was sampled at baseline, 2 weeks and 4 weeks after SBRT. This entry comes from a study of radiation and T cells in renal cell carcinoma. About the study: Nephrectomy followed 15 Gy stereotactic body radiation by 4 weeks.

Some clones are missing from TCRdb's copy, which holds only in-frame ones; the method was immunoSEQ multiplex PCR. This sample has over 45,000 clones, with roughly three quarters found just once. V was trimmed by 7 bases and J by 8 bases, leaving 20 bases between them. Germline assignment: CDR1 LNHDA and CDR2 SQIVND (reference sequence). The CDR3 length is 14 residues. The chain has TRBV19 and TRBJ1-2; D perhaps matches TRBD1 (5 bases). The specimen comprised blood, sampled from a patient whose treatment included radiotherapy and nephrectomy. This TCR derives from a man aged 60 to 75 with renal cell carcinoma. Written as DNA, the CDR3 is TGTGCCAGTACCCTCCGAGCAGGGTGGGGCGGCTACACCTTC. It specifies CASTLRAGWGGYTF.